The 10 T cell receptor beta chains presented below share a single source sample, sequenced in a study of blood T cell repertoires in COVID-19. Here immunoSEQ multiplex PCR was the method, and the copy in TCRdb shows in-frame clones only, minus some. The sample has 150,000 to 200,000 clones, 75% to 85% seen once. Material: peripheral blood. The receptors originated from a woman of 80 years or more with COVID-19, enrolled during active disease.

The chain is built from TRBV19 and TRBJ1-1; D is ambiguous. Germline V CDR1 and CDR2: LNHDA, SQIVND (reference sequence). The CDR3 has 13 amino acids. Trimming left V 3 bases short and J 7 bases short, with 12 bases between. The chain's CDR3 is CASSITTSYEAFF. CDR3 coding DNA: TGTGCCAGTAGTATCACTACTTCCTATGAAGCTTTCTTT.

The V gene is TRBV9, the J gene TRBJ1-4; TRBD1 aligns across 7 bases. The CDR3 sequence is 15 residues long. Per germline, CDR1 SGDLS and CDR2 YYNGEE. Trimming removed 4 bases from V and 2 bases from J; junction bases left unmatched: 5. In nucleotides, the CDR3 is TGTGCCAGCAGCCCCCCCAGGGGGACTAATGAAAAACTGTTTTTT. Protein product: CASSPPRGTNEKLFF.

V gene TRBV27 combines with J gene TRBJ1-1; 7 bases line up with TRBD1. Germline CDR1 MNHEY, CDR2 SMNVEV (reference sequence). V lost 2 bases to trimming and J lost 9 bases; unmatched junction nucleotides: 12. The CDR3 loop spans 15 amino acids. This chain's CDR3 is CASSLGVQGGVKAFF. For the CDR3, the DNA is TGTGCCAGCAGTTTAGGAGTGCAGGGGGGTGTGAAAGCTTTCTTT.

This rearrangement joins TRBV5-4 to TRBJ2-3; 12 bases match TRBD2. CDR3 length: 16 residues. J gave up 3 bases and V 4 bases, and 6 bases lay outside the gene matches. Germline CDR1 SGHNT, CDR2 YYREEE (reference sequence). The CDR3 DNA reads as TGTGCCAGCAGCCAAAGGACTAGCGGGGTGACAGATACGCAGTATTTT. Translated: CASSQRTSGVTDTQYF.

The chain is built from TRBV7-9 and TRBJ2-6, with 11 bases fitting TRBD2. V lost 3 bases to trimming and J lost 2 bases; unmatched junction nucleotides: 6. Per germline, CDR1 SEHNR and CDR2 FQNEAQ (reference sequence). The CDR3 totals 18 residues. The CDR3 loop is CASSFGSSGGTGANVLTF. As DNA, the CDR3 is TGTGCCAGCAGCTTCGGCTCTAGCGGGGGGACTGGGGCCAACGTCCTGACTTTC.

V is TRBV5-4 and J is TRBJ2-3; TRBD1 matches 7 bases. There are 14 residues in the CDR3. The germline CDR1 and CDR2 sequences are SGHNT and YYREEE (reference sequence). Trimming at V came to 2 bases and at J to 6 bases, leaving 6 bases not matched to a gene. The CDR3 loop is CASSLGQVPDTQYF. CDR3 nucleotides: TGTGCCAGCAGCTTAGGACAGGTCCCCGATACGCAGTATTTT.

V usage is TRBV7-9 and J usage is TRBJ1-2, with D maybe TRBD1 (5 bases). The germline V gene has CDR1 SEHNR and CDR2 FQNEAQ (reference sequence). The CDR3 runs to 13 residues. V was pared by 5 bases and J by 6 bases, with 13 bases between. This CDR3 reads CASSQPSRDGYTF. In DNA, the CDR3 is TGTGCCAGCAGCCAACCTTCCAGGGATGGCTACACCTTC.

The gene calls are TRBV4-2 and TRBJ2-2; the match to TRBD2 covers 7 bases. Germline V lookup: CDR1 LGHNA, CDR2 YNFKEQ. The CDR3 runs to 16 residues. The V gene end was trimmed by 4 bases and the J gene end by 3 bases; junction bases not matched to a gene: 8. The CDR3: CASSPRASGDTGELFF. The CDR3 region has the DNA TGTGCCAGCAGCCCCCGCGCTAGCGGTGACACCGGGGAGCTGTTTTTT.

This clone was seen once. The gene calls are TRBV5-1 and TRBJ1-4; TRBD1 agrees at 7 bases. Germline loops: CDR1 SGHRS, CDR2 YFSETQ. J lost 2 bases, V lost 2 bases, and 3 bases had no gene match. The length of the CDR3 is 15 residues. CDR3 sequence reads: CASSLQGITNEKLFF. The CDR3, as DNA: TGCGCCAGCAGCTTACAGGGGATCACTAATGAAAAACTGTTTTTT.

The chain links TRBV3-1 (or the pseudogene TRBV3-2) to TRBJ1-1, with D perhaps matching TRBD1 (5 bases). V shed 0 bases and J shed 4 bases, with 12 bases lying between them. Germline assignment: CDR1 LGHDT and CDR2 YNNKEL (reference sequence). The CDR3 is made up of 15 amino acids. CDR3 nucleotide sequence: TGTGCCAGCAGCCAAGACTGGGGGAGGGGCACTGAAGCTTTCTTT. This codes for CASSQDWGRGTEAFF.